What follows describes a single TCR beta chain. Its target is unknown. Authors' data handling: Using the CDR3 differences seen across clinicopathological groups, the authors built a distant-metastasis classifier for papillary thyroid cancer, which was meant to discriminate distant-metastatic patients. TCRdb reprocessed the PCR reads using MiXCR. The V and J calls and clone size are TCRdb's, not the authors'. The sample lists tens of thousands of clones, 20% to 25% occurring once. The record originates from a study of metastatic and nonmetastatic thyroid tumors. Overall study: Comparison of repertoires was carried out across blood and tumor or nodule tissue from malignant and benign thyroid patients.

Losses at the gene ends were 7 bases for V and 4 bases for J; bases not matched to a gene: 10. This CDR3 is 15 amino acids long. Per the germline V gene, CDR1 is DFQATT and CDR2 is SNEGSKA (reference sequence). Each patient went into thyroid surgery without having received any treatment. Notes on the study in general: As reported, TCR beta diversity in blood and tumor was significantly higher in malignant thyroid tumors than in benign nodules.

The V and J genes are TRBV20-1 and TRBJ2-7, with TRBD2 matching over 13 bases. This TCR came from a male donor with papillary thyroid cancer or a benign thyroid nodule (not recorded which). Some clones in this sample may be carry-over from other donors' samples. Sequenced input: blood. The CDR3 DNA follows: TGCAGTGTCTACGGTGGACTAGCGGGGGCTTACGAGCAGTACTTC. Translated, it gives CSVYGGLAGAYEQYF.